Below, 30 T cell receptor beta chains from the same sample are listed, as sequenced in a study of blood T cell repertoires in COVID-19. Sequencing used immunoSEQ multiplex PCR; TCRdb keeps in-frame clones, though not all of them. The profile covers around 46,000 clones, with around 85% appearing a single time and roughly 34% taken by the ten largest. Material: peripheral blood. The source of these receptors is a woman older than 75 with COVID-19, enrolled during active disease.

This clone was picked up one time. This CDR3 reads CASSSPTGLDQPQHF. DNA of the CDR3: TGTGCCAGCAGTTCCCCGACAGGGTTGGATCAGCCCCAGCATTTT. This chain links TRBV6-2 or TRBV6-3 with TRBJ1-5, with 7 positions matching TRBD1. Germline values: CDR1 MNHEY, CDR2 SVGEGT. The length of the CDR3 is 15 residues. J was trimmed by 5 bases and V by 4 bases; bases with no gene match: 8.

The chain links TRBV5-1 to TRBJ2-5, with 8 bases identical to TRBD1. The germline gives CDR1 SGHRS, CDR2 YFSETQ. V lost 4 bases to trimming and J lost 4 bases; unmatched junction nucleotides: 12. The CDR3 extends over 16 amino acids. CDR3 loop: CASSVDRGASTETQYF. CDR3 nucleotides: TGCGCCAGCAGCGTCGACAGGGGCGCGTCGACAGAGACCCAGTACTTC.

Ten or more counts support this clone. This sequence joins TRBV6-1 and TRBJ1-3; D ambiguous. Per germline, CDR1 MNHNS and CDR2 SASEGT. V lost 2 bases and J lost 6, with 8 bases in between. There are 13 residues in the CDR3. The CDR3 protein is CASSESGVNTIYF. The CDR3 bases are TGTGCCAGCAGTGAATCTGGAGTAAACACCATATATTTT.

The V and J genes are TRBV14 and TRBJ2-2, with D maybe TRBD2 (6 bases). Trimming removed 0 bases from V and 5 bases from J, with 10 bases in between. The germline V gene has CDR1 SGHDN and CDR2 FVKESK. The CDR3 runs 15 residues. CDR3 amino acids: CASSQDRERTGELFF. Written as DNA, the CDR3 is TGTGCCAGCAGCCAAGATCGGGAGCGGACCGGGGAGCTGTTTTTT.

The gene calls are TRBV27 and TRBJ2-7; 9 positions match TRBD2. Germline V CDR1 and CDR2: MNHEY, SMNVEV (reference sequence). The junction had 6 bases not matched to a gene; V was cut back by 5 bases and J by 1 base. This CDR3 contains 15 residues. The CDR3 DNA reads TGTGCCAGCAGTCCTCTAGCGGGAAGGTCCTACGAGCAGTACTTC. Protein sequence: CASSPLAGRSYEQYF.

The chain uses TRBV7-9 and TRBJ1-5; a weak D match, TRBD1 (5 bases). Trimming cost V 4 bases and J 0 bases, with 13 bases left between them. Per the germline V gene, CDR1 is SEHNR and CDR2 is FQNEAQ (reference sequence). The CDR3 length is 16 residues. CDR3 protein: CASSYVAGDSNQPQHF. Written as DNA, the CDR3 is TGTGCCAGCAGCTATGTTGCGGGGGATAGCAATCAGCCCCAGCATTTT.

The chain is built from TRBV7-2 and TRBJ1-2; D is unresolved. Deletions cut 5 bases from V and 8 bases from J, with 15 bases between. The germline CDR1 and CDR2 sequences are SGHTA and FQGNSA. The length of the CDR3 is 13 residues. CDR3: CASSPVAAEGYTF. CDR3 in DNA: TGTGCCAGCAGCCCGGTAGCGGCGGAGGGCTACACCTTC. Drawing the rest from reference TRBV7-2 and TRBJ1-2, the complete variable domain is GAGVSQSPSNKVTEKGKDVELRCDPISGHTALYWYRQSLGQGLEFLIYFQGNSAPDKSGLPSDRFSAERTGGSVSTLTIQRTQQEDSAVYLCASSPVAAEGYTFGSGTRLTVV.

For the CDR3, the DNA is TGTGCCAGTAGTATAGCCACCGCCGGCGCCAGGGTTCGGAGTGAGCAGTTCTTC. Translation: CASSIATAGARVRSEQFF. The chain is built from TRBV19 and TRBJ2-1; possible D gene TRBD1, 5 bases. This CDR3 region has 18 residues. Germline CDR1 is LNHDA and CDR2 is SQIVND (reference sequence). Trimming stripped 1 base from V and 9 bases from J, with 25 bases between.

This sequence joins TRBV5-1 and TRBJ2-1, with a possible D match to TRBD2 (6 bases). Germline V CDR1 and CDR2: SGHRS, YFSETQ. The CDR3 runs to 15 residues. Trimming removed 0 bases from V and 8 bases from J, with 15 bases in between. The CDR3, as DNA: TGCGCCAGCAGCTTGGCCGGGAGCTACGGGGATGAGCAGTTCTTC. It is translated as CASSLAGSYGDEQFF.

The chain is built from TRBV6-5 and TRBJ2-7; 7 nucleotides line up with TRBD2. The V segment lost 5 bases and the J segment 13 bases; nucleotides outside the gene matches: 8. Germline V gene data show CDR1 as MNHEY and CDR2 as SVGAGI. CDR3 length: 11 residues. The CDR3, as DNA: TGTGCCAGCAGTCACGCCCGGGACTACTACTTC. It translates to CASSHARDYYF.

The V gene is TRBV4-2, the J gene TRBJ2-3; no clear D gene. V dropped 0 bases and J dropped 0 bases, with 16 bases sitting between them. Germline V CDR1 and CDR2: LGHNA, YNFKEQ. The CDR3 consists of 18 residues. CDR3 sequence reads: CASSQDWSGGPSTDTQYF. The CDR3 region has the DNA TGTGCCAGCAGCCAAGATTGGAGTGGCGGTCCTAGCACAGATACGCAGTATTTT.

The CDR3 spells CASSVVPSPSTDTQYF. CDR3 nucleotide sequence: TGTGCCAGCAGCGTAGTTCCGTCCCCTAGCACAGATACGCAGTATTTT. The chain links TRBV9 to TRBJ2-3, with D hard to call. Germline lookup yields CDR1 SGDLS and CDR2 YYNGEE. V dropped 0 bases and J dropped 0 bases, with 11 bases sitting between them. The CDR3 contains 16 residues. Full variable domain (missing parts from reference TRBV9 and TRBJ2-3): DSGVTQTPKHLITATGQRVTLRCSPRSGDLSVYWYQQSLDQGLQFLIQYYNGEERAKGNILERFSAQQFPDLHSELNLSSLELGDSALYFCASSVVPSPSTDTQYFGPGTRLTVL.

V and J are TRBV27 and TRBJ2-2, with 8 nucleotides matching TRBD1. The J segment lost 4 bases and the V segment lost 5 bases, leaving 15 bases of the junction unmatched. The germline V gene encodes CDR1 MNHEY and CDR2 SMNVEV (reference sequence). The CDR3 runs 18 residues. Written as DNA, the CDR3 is TGTGCCAGCAGTCCATCGACAGGGGCGTTTTCGAGCACCGGGGAGCTGTTTTTT. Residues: CASSPSTGAFSSTGELFF.

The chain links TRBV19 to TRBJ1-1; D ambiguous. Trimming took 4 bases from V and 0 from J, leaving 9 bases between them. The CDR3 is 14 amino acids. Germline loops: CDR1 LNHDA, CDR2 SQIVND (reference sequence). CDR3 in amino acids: CASSTRELNTEAFF. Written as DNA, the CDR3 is TGTGCCAGTAGTACCCGGGAACTGAACACTGAAGCTTTCTTT.

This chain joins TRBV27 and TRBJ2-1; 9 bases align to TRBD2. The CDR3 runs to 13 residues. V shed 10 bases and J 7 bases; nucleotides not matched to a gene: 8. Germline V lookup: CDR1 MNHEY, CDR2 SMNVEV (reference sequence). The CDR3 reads CATTGLAGNEQFF. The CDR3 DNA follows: TGTGCCACCACGGGCCTAGCGGGGAATGAGCAGTTCTTC.

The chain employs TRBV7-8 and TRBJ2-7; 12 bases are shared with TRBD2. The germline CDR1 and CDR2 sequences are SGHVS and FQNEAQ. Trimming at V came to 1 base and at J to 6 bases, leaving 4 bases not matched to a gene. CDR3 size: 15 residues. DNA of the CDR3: TGTGCCAGCAGCTTAGGACTAGCGGGAGTTGGCGAGCAGTACTTC. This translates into CASSLGLAGVGEQYF.

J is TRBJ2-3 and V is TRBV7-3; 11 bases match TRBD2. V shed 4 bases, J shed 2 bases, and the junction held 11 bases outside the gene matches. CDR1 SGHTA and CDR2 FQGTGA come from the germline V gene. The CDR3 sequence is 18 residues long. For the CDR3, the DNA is TGTGCCAGCAGCTCGCGACTAGCGGGGCCCCTCATCACAGATACGCAGTATTTT. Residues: CASSSRLAGPLITDTQYF.

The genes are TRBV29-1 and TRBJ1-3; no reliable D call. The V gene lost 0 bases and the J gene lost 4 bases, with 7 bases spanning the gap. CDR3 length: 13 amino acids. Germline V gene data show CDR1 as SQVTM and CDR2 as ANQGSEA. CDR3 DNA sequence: TGCAGCGTTGAAGACGCGGGGGGAAACACCATATATTTT. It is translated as CSVEDAGGNTIYF.

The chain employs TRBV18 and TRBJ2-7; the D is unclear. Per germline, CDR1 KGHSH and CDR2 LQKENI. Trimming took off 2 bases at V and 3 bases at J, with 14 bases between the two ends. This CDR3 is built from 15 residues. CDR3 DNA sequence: TGTGCCAGCTCACCAGGTGATCCTGACATCTACGAGCAGTACTTC. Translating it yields CASSPGDPDIYEQYF.

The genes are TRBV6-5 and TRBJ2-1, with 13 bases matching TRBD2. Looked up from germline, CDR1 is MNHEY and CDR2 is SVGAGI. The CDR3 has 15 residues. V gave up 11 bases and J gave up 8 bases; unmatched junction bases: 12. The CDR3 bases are TGTGCCTGTGGACTAGCGGGAGTGTCTTGGGATGAGCAGTTCTTC. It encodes CACGLAGVSWDEQFF.

CDR3 nucleotide sequence: TGTGCCAGCAGCCAGGGGGGGACTAGCTTCACCTACGAGCAGTACTTC. It yields the protein CASSQGGTSFTYEQYF. The rearrangement joins TRBV14 to TRBJ2-7, with 9 bases lining up with TRBD2. The CDR3 sequence is 16 residues long. The germline V gene has CDR1 SGHDN and CDR2 FVKESK. V was pared by 3 bases and J by 2 bases, with 8 bases of the junction left unmatched.

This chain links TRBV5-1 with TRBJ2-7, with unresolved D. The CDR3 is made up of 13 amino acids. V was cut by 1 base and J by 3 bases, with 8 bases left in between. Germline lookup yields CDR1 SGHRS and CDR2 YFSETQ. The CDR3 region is CASSLFGDYEQYF. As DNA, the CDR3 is TGCGCCAGCAGCTTGTTTGGAGACTACGAGCAGTACTTC.

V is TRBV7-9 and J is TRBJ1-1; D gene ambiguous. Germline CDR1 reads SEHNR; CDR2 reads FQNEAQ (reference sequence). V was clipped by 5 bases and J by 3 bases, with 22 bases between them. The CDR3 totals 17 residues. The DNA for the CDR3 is TGTGCCAGCAGCCTAAGTAGGTTTAGGGAGGAGGACACTGAAGCTTTCTTT. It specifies CASSLSRFREEDTEAFF.

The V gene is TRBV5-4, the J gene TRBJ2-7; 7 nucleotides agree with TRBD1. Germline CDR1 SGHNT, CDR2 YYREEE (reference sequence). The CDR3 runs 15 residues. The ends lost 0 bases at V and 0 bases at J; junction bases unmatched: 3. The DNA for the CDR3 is TGTGCCAGCAGCTTGGCGGGGACAGACTCCTACGAGCAGTACTTC. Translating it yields CASSLAGTDSYEQYF.

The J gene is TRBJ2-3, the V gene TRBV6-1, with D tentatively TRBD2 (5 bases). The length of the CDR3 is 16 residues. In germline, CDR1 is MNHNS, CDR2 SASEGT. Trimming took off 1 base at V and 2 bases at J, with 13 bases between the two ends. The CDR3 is CASSEVGILATDTQYF. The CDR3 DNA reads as TGTGCCAGCAGTGAAGTTGGGATCCTAGCCACAGATACGCAGTATTTT.

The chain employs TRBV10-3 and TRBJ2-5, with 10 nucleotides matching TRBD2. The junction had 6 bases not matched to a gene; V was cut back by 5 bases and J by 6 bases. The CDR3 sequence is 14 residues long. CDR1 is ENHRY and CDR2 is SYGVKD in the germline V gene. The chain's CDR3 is CAISSSGGAQTQYF. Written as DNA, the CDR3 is TGTGCCATCAGTTCTAGCGGGGGAGCGCAGACCCAGTACTTC.

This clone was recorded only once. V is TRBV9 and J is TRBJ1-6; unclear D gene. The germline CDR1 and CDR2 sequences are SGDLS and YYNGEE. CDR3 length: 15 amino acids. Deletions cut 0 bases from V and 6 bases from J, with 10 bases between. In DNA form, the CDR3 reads TGTGCCAGCAGCGTAGGAGGGATGGGTAATTCACCCCTCCACTTT. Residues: CASSVGGMGNSPLHF.

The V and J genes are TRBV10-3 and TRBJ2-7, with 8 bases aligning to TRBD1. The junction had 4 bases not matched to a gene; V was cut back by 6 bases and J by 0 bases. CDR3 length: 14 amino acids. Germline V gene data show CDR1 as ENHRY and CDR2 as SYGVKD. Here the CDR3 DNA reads TGTGCCATCAGGAGAGGACAGGGCTCCTACGAGCAGTACTTC. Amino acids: CAIRRGQGSYEQYF.

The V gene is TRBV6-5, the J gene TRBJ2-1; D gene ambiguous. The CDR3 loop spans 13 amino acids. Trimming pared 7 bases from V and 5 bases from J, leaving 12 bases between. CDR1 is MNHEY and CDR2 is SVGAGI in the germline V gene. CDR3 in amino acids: CASMSKRDNEQFF. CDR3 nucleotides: TGTGCCAGCATGTCCAAAAGAGACAATGAGCAGTTCTTC.

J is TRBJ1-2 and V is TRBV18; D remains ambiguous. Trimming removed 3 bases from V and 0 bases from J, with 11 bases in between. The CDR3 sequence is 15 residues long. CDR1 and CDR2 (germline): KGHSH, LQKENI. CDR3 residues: CASSPNPLSNYGYTF. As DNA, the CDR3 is TGTGCCAGCTCACCGAATCCACTATCTAACTATGGCTACACCTTC.